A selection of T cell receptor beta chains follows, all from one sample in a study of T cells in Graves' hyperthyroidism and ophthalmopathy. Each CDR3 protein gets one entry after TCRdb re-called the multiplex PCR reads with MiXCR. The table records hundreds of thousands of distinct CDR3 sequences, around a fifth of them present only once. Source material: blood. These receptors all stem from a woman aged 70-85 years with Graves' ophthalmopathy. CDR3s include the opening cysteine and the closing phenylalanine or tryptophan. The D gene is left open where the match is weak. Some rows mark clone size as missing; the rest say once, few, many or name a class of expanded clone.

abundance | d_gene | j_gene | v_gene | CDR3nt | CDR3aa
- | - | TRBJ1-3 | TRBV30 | TGTGCCTGGAGTGTAAGGTCGGTCCTTTCTGGAAACACCATATATTTT | CAWSVRSVLSGNTIYF
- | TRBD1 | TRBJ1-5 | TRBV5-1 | TGCGCCAGTAGGGGATCCGGGACAGACCATCAGCCCCAGCATTTT | CASRGSGTDHQPQHF
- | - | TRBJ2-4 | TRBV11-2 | TGTGCCAGCAGCCTGAGTCTAGGAGACATTCAGTACTTC | CASSLSLGDIQYF
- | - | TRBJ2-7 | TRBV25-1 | TGTGCCAGCAGTCGTGACCAGGGAGCCCACGAGCAGTACTTC | CASSRDQGAHEQYF
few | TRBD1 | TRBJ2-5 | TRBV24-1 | TGTGCCACCAGTGACCGACAGGGGGCCGCGCTGAAGACCCAGTACTTC | CATSDRQGAALKTQYF
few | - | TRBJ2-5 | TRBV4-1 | TGCGCCAGCAGCCAACGGACAGTTTCACAAGAGACCCAGTACTTC | CASSQRTVSQETQYF
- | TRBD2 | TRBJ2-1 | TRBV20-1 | TGCAGTGCGACCGTCAAGTCGGGGAGGGCCTACAATGAGCAGTTCTTC | CSATVKSGRAYNEQFF
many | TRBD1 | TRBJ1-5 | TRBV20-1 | TGCAGTGCTAGTCCCCAGGGGGATAGCAATCAGCCCCAGCATTTT | CSASPQGDSNQPQHF
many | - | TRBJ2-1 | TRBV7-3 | TGTGCCAGCAGCCCCACCGGAGACCCCGCCAATGAGCAGTTCTTC | CASSPTGDPANEQFF
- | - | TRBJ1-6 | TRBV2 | TGTGCCAGCAGTGGACGGATTAATAATTCACCCCTCCACTTT | CASSGRINNSPLHF
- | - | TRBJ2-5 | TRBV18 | TGTGCCAGCTCACCACAGAGGGGGTATCAAGAGACCCAGTACTTC | CASSPQRGYQETQYF
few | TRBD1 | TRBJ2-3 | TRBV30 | TGTGCCTGTCGGACAGGGAACACAGATACGCAGTATTTT | CACRTGNTDTQYF
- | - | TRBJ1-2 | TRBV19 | TGTGCCAGTAGTATAGAAGGCAGGAACTATGGCTACACCTTC | CASSIEGRNYGYTF
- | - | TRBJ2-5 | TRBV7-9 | TGTGTCAGCAGCTTAGCGCAAGAGACCCAGTACTTC | CVSSLAQETQYF
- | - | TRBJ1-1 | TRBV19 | TGTGCCAGTAGTCCGGGCCTTGAAGCTTTCTTT | CASSPGLEAFF
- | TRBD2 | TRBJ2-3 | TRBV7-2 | TGTGCCAGCAGGCGAAGGGGTAGCGGGAGCACAGATAAGCAGTATTTT | CASRRRGSGSTDKQYF
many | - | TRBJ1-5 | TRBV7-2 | TGTGCCAGCAGCCCCCGGGCAATTAGCAATCAGCCCCAGCATTTT | CASSPRAISNQPQHF
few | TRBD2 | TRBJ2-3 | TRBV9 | TGTGCCAGCAGCGCCCGGAGGGGGACTAGCGGACGCACAGATACGCAGTATTTT | CASSARRGTSGRTDTQYF
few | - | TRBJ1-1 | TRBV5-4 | TGTGCCAGCAGCTCCATGGGGATGAACACTGAAGCTTTCTTT | CASSSMGMNTEAFF
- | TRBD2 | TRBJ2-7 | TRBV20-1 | TGCAGTGCTAGAGATATGACTAGCGGGATACCCGAGCAGTACTTC | CSARDMTSGIPEQYF
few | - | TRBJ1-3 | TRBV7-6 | TGTGCCAGCAGCCTTGGACAGCCGAGCTCTGGAAACACCATATATTTT | CASSLGQPSSGNTIYF
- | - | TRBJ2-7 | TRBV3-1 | TGTGCCAGCAGTATTTCTCCGGGACTGGTCAGTGGGCAGTACTTC | CASSISPGLVSGQYF
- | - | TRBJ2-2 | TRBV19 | TGTGCCAGTGAACCGGGCCTCAGGGCCGGGGAGCTGTTTTTT | CASEPGLRAGELFF
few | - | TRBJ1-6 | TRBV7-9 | TGTGCCAGCAGCTTAGTCCCAAATTCACCCCTCCACTTT | CASSLVPNSPLHF
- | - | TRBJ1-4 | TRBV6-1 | TGTGCCAGCACTATGGACACGGTTGTTCGTAAACTGTTTTTT | CASTMDTVVRKLFF
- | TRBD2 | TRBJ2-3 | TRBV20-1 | TGCAGTGCCAAGTCGCTAGCGGGAACGAGGGCAGATACGCAGTATTTT | CSAKSLAGTRADTQYF
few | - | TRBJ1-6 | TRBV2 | TGTGCCAGCAGTGTGAAACGGAATTCACCCCTCCACTTT | CASSVKRNSPLHF
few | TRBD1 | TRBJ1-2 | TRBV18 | TGTGCCAGCTCACGGACAGGGCAGGGTGGCTACACCTTC | CASSRTGQGGYTF
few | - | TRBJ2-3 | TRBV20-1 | TGCAGTGCCCCCGACATGTATCGCACAGATACGCAGTATTTT | CSAPDMYRTDTQYF
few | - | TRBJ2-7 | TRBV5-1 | TGCGCCAGCAGCTTGATCCCCGGGACAACCTACGAGCAGTACTTC | CASSLIPGTTYEQYF
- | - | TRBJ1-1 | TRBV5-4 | TGTGCCAGCGGCGGGAGGGGTATGAACACTGAAGCTTTCTTT | CASGGRGMNTEAFF
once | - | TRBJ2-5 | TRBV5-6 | TGTGCCAGCAGCTCAGGGTGGGAGACCCAGTACTTC | CASSSGWETQYF
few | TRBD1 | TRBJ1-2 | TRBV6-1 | TGTGCCAGCAGAAACCTACAGGGGAGCTACACCTTC | CASRNLQGSYTF
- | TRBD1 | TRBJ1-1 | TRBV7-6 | TGTGCCAGCAGCTGGGGGACAGGGGGCTTGAACACTGAAGCTTTCTTT | CASSWGTGGLNTEAFF
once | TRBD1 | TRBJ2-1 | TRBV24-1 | TGTGCCACCAGTGACACCGGGACAGGGAGCAATGAGCAGTTCTTC | CATSDTGTGSNEQFF
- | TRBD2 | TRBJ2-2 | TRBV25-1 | TGTGCCAGCAGTGAACGGGGGGTAATCACCGGGGAGCTGTTTTTT | CASSERGVITGELFF
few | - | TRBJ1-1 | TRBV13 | TGTGCCAGCAGCTGGCCTGGGCAGGGAAGTGAAGCTTTCTTT | CASSWPGQGSEAFF
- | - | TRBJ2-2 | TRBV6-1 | TGTGCCAGCAGGGCCGGGACGCTCAACACCGGGGAGCTGTTTTTT | CASRAGTLNTGELFF
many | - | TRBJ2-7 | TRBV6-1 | TGTGCCAGCAGCCCCGGGACGGGCCTCTCCTACGAGCAGTACTTC | CASSPGTGLSYEQYF
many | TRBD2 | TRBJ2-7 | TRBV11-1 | TGTGCCAGCAGTCGGGGGGTTGTGGAAGAGCAGTACTTC | CASSRGVVEEQYF